There are a few counts of the clone carrying this T cell receptor (beta chain). Noted time point: newly diagnosed GD, antithyroid drugs for less than 3 months. Generation of the TCR library employed RNA extracted from PBMCs. Building of the TCR beta libraries involved iRepertoire HTBI primers and Arm-PCR of CDR3 regions. Each CDR3 protein gets one entry after TCRdb re-called the multiplex PCR reads with MiXCR. The sample has around 450,000 distinct CDR3 sequences, 15% to 20% seen once. This record comes from a study of regulatory T cells in long-lasting Graves disease. Germline V gene sequence: CDR1 SNHLY, CDR2 FYNNEI. CDR3 length equals 14 residues. The V end lost 3 bases, the J end lost 1 base, and 9 bases lay between the germline ends. The sample also formed part of further work on T cells in Graves' hyperthyroidism and ophthalmopathy. According to that study: A lack of ophthalmopathy progression within 18 months defined stable Graves' hyperthyroidism.

The origin of this receptor is a man aged 40-55 years with Graves disease. The sequencing here drew on peripheral blood mononuclear cells (PBMCs), taken at new diagnosis, from a patient treated with antithyroid drugs. The V gene is TRBV2, the J gene TRBJ2-5; unclear D gene. The CDR3 protein is CASSDRYPQETQYF. DNA of the CDR3: TGTGCCAGCAGTGATCGATACCCCCAAGAGACCCAGTACTTC.